The 26 T cell receptor beta chains below all came from one sample that was sequenced in a study of blood T cell repertoires in COVID-19. Some clones are missing from TCRdb's copy, which holds only in-frame ones; the method was immunoSEQ multiplex PCR. The data contain roughly 29,000 clones, more than 65% of them singletons. Sequencing used peripheral blood. The receptors were gathered from a woman aged 55 to 70 with acute or convalescent COVID-19.

The chain links TRBV5-1 to TRBJ1-6; the match to TRBD1 covers 12 bases. The CDR3 runs to 18 residues. Germline-derived CDR1 and CDR2 are SGHRS and YFSETQ. The ends lost 0 bases at V and 6 bases at J; junction bases unmatched: 7. CDR3 region: CASSLEGTGGLSNSPLHF. CDR3 sequence (DNA): TGCGCCAGCAGCTTGGAGGGGACAGGGGGCTTAAGTAATTCACCCCTCCACTTT.

The table lists this clone with a few counts. The chain carries TRBV18 and TRBJ2-7; 7 positions agree with TRBD1. Germline loops: CDR1 KGHSH, CDR2 LQKENI. The J segment lost 0 bases and the V segment lost 3 bases, leaving 5 bases of the junction unmatched. The CDR3 extends over 15 amino acids. CDR3 residues: CASSPGTVSSYEQYF. Here the CDR3 DNA reads TGTGCCAGCTCACCCGGGACAGTTAGCTCCTACGAGCAGTACTTC.

This clone is medium-sized (0.01 to 0.1%) by share. The genes are TRBV10-2 and TRBJ2-3, with TRBD2 identical over 9 bases. This CDR3 is built from 15 residues. Germline lookup yields CDR1 WSHSY and CDR2 SAAADI. V trimming: 3 bases; J trimming: 1 base; junction bases outside the gene matches: 2. The CDR3 region has the DNA TGCGCCAGCAGTGACAGCGGGGGGCGCACAGATACGCAGTATTTT. Translation: CASSDSGGRTDTQYF.

The chain employs TRBV27 and TRBJ1-6; 7 bases are shared with TRBD1. CDR3 length: 15 residues. The germline V gene has CDR1 MNHEY and CDR2 SMNVEV (reference sequence). Trimming took 6 bases from V and 7 from J; bases not matched to a gene: 9. The CDR3 region is CASSRGGGGNSPLHF. Written as DNA, the CDR3 is TGTGCCAGCAGCAGGGGAGGAGGGGGCAATTCACCCCTCCACTTT.

This sequence joins TRBV2 and TRBJ1-6, with 7 nucleotides matching TRBD1. CDR3 length: 15 residues. Trimming took 6 bases from V and 6 from J; bases not matched to a gene: 8. CDR1 and CDR2 from the germline V gene are SNHLY and FYNNEI. This chain's CDR3 is CASSLGTAPNSPLHF. In nucleotides, the CDR3 is TGTGCCAGCAGCCTCGGGACAGCTCCTAATTCACCCCTCCACTTT.

This chain links TRBV28 with TRBJ1-3; a possible D gene is TRBD1 (5 bases). V was trimmed by 7 bases and J by 3 bases, leaving 16 bases between them. The CDR3 extends over 15 amino acids. The germline V gene has CDR1 MDHEN and CDR2 SYDVKM. The CDR3 coding sequence is TGTGCCAGCAATAGAGGGGACTTATTTGGAAACACCATATATTTT. As protein: CASNRGDLFGNTIYF. The full variable domain, with the rest looked up from reference TRBV28 and TRBJ1-3, is DVKVTQSSRYLVKRTGEKVFLECVQDMDHENMFWYRQDPGLGLRLIYFSYDVKMKEKGDIPEGYSVSREKKERFSLILESASTNQTSMYLCASNRGDLFGNTIYFGEGSWLTVV.

The V call is TRBV5-5, the J call TRBJ1-2; D unresolved. V shed 2 bases and J shed 0 bases, with 8 bases lying between them. Germline V gives CDR1 SGHKS, CDR2 YYEKEE (reference sequence). The CDR3 has 14 residues. This CDR3 reads CASSLTTPNYGYTF. CDR3 DNA sequence: TGTGCCAGCAGCTTAACGACTCCTAACTATGGCTACACCTTC. The full variable domain, completed using reference TRBV5-5 and TRBJ1-2, is DAGVTQSPTHLIKTRGQQVTLRCSPISGHKSVSWYQQVLGQGPQFIFQYYEKEERGRGNFPDRFSARQFPNYSSELNVNALLLGDSALYLCASSLTTPNYGYTFGSGTRLTVV.

V and J are TRBV2 and TRBJ2-4; D is perhaps TRBD1 (5 bases). V lost 6 bases and J lost 2, with 14 bases in between. This CDR3 is built from 15 residues. The germline CDR1 and CDR2 sequences are SNHLY and FYNNEI. CDR3 in DNA: TGTGCCAGCAGGGAGACAGTTAACACCAAAAACATTCAGTACTTC. Translating it yields CASRETVNTKNIQYF.

The chain has TRBV11-2 and TRBJ2-7, with 9 positions matching TRBD1. CDR3 length: 16 amino acids. Trimming at V came to 5 bases and at J to 5 bases, leaving 13 bases not matched to a gene. Germline lookup yields CDR1 SGHAT and CDR2 FQNNGV. DNA of the CDR3: TGTGCCAGCAGCAACCCCGGGACAGGGACGATGAACGAGCAGTACTTC. Translating gives CASSNPGTGTMNEQYF.

The chain uses TRBV28 and TRBJ2-1; D call uncertain. V lost 1 base, J lost 10 bases, and 5 bases lay in between. Germline V lookup: CDR1 MDHEN, CDR2 SYDVKM. This CDR3 has 11 residues. CDR3 sequence: CASSLSREQFF. The CDR3 DNA reads TGTGCCAGCAGTTTATCGAGGGAGCAGTTCTTC. Combining the CDR3 with reference TRBV28 and TRBJ2-1 gives the whole variable domain DVKVTQSSRYLVKRTGEKVFLECVQDMDHENMFWYRQDPGLGLRLIYFSYDVKMKEKGDIPEGYSVSREKKERFSLILESASTNQTSMYLCASSLSREQFFGPGTRLTVL.

This sequence joins TRBV6-5 and TRBJ2-1, with 10 bases lining up with TRBD1. V was pared by 6 bases and J by 7 bases, with 9 bases of the junction left unmatched. The CDR3 consists of 15 residues. Germline assignment: CDR1 MNHEY and CDR2 SVGAGI. The CDR3 here is CASRTRGTGANEQFF. The CDR3 nucleotides are TGTGCCAGCAGGACTCGGGGGACAGGGGCAAATGAGCAGTTCTTC.

J is TRBJ1-1 and V is TRBV28, with a possible D match to TRBD1 (5 bases). The V and J ends lost 6 bases and 4 bases respectively, with 15 bases between them. Germline CDR1 and CDR2: MDHEN and SYDVKM. CDR3 size: 14 residues. The CDR3 sequence is CASRPFWQGTEAFF. DNA for the CDR3: TGTGCCAGCAGACCCTTTTGGCAGGGCACTGAAGCTTTCTTT. The full variable domain, completed using reference TRBV28 and TRBJ1-1, is DVKVTQSSRYLVKRTGEKVFLECVQDMDHENMFWYRQDPGLGLRLIYFSYDVKMKEKGDIPEGYSVSREKKERFSLILESASTNQTSMYLCASRPFWQGTEAFFGQGTRLTVV.

The sample holds one count of this clone. Here the CDR3 reads CASSAGRQGNNYGYTF. In DNA form, the CDR3 reads TGTGCCAGCAGCGCGGGCCGACAGGGGAACAACTATGGCTACACCTTC. The rearrangement uses TRBV5-5 and TRBJ1-2, with 8 bases fitting TRBD1. Trimming took 4 bases from V and 2 from J; bases not matched to a gene: 10. The CDR3 has 16 residues. Germline V CDR1 and CDR2: SGHKS, YYEKEE (reference sequence).

This chain joins TRBV3-1 (or the pseudogene TRBV3-2) and TRBJ2-3, with D perhaps TRBD2 (5 bases). CDR3 length equals 14 residues. Deletions cut 1 base from V and 3 bases from J, with 8 bases between. Per the germline V gene, CDR1 is LGHDT and CDR2 is YNNKEL (reference sequence). CDR3 nucleotides: TGTGCCAGCAGCCAAGCTAGAGGGACAGATACGCAGTATTTT. The encoded protein is CASSQARGTDTQYF.

V and J are TRBV9 and TRBJ1-1; the match to TRBD1 covers 7 bases. Germline CDR1 SGDLS, CDR2 YYNGEE. Unmatched junction bases numbered 9, after V lost 1 base and J lost 0 bases. This CDR3 region has 17 residues. DNA of the CDR3: TGTGCCAGCAGCGTAACGGACAGGCCACTTTTGAACACTGAAGCTTTCTTT. Its translation: CASSVTDRPLLNTEAFF.

The J gene is TRBJ2-2, the V gene TRBV24-1; TRBD1 agrees at 9 bases. The CDR3 contains 16 residues. Germline trimming cut 6 bases from V and 4 bases from J; bases unmatched to any gene: 8. Germline assignment: CDR1 KGHDR and CDR2 SFDVKD. The CDR3 bases are TGTGCCACCAGTCTTCCCGGACAGGGGTCCACCGGGGAGCTGTTTTTT. This translates into CATSLPGQGSTGELFF.

The chain couples TRBV2 to TRBJ1-2; a possible D gene is TRBD1 (5 bases). Trimming cost V 8 bases and J 4 bases, with 20 bases left between them. The CDR3 is made up of 15 amino acids. Germline V lookup: CDR1 SNHLY, CDR2 FYNNEI. The CDR3 DNA reads TGTGCCAGCCCCAAGGGGAGGGTAGAGAGCTATGGCTACACCTTC. Protein product: CASPKGRVESYGYTF.

This chain joins TRBV29-1 and TRBJ1-1; the D is unclear. Germline V gene sequence: CDR1 SQVTM, CDR2 ANQGSEA. V was shortened by 4 bases and J by 1 base, with 10 bases between the two germline ends. The length of the CDR3 is 13 residues. CDR3 loop: CSVGGGRNTEAFF. The CDR3 DNA reads as TGCAGCGTTGGGGGAGGGAGGAACACTGAAGCTTTCTTT. Full variable domain (outside the CDR3, taken from reference TRBV29-1 and TRBJ1-1): SAVISQKPSRDICQRGTSLTIQCQVDSQVTMMFWYRQQPGQSLTLIATANQGSEATYESGFVIDKFPISRPNLTFSTLTVSNMSPEDSSIYLCSVGGGRNTEAFFGQGTRLTVV.

The rearrangement uses TRBV27 and TRBJ1-2; D may be TRBD1 (5 bases). The CDR3 contains 15 residues. Germline CDR1 reads MNHEY; CDR2 reads SMNVEV (reference sequence). V was shortened by 10 bases and J by 1 base, with 19 bases between the two germline ends. Written as DNA, the CDR3 is TGTGCCACCCGGAGGGGTGGGGGGGGTAACTATGGCTACACCTTC. Translated, it gives CATRRGGGGNYGYTF.

This chain uses TRBV6-5 with TRBJ2-3; D is ambiguous. The CDR3 length is 15 residues. Germline V gene data show CDR1 as MNHEY and CDR2 as SVGAGI. V gave up 0 bases and J gave up 6 bases, with 13 bases separating them. The CDR3 is CASSYSYIHRDTQYF. The CDR3 nucleotides are TGTGCCAGCAGTTACTCTTACATCCATCGCGATACGCAGTATTTT.

The rearrangement links TRBV30 to TRBJ2-7; 8 nucleotides align to TRBD1. Germline CDR1 reads GTSNPN; CDR2 reads SVGIG (reference sequence). The trim removed 1 base at V and 4 bases at J, leaving 3 bases unmatched. This CDR3 region has 13 residues. The chain's CDR3 is CAWSAGGGYEQYF. In DNA form, the CDR3 reads TGTGCCTGGAGTGCAGGGGGCGGTTACGAGCAGTACTTC.

This sequence joins TRBV6-7 and TRBJ1-5; a possible D gene is TRBD1 (5 bases). TRBV6-7 is classed as an ORF, of uncertain function. The CDR3 is 14 amino acids. The V gene lost 6 bases and the J gene lost 2 bases, with 11 bases spanning the gap. CDR3 DNA sequence: TGTGCCAGCAGACAGCAGGGTTGCAATCAGCCCCAGCATTTT. Its translation is CASRQQGCNQPQHF.

The count of this clone is one. The CDR3 here is CASSLVGQQNTEAFF. Written as DNA, the CDR3 is TGCGCCAGCAGCTTGGTGGGACAGCAGAACACTGAAGCTTTCTTT. The rearrangement uses TRBV5-1 and TRBJ1-1; TRBD1 aligns across 7 bases. The CDR3 totals 15 residues. Losses at the gene ends were 0 bases for V and 1 base for J; bases not matched to a gene: 3. Germline assignment: CDR1 SGHRS and CDR2 YFSETQ.

This CDR3 is CASSASGVMDTEAFF. CDR3 in DNA: TGTGCCAGCAGCGCCTCAGGGGTAATGGACACTGAAGCTTTCTTT. The gene calls are TRBV9 and TRBJ1-1; D possibly corresponds to TRBD1 (6 bases). The CDR3 consists of 15 residues. V lost 3 bases and J lost 3, with 15 bases in between. Germline V gene sequence: CDR1 SGDLS, CDR2 YYNGEE. Variable domain in full (rest from reference TRBV9 and TRBJ1-1): DSGVTQTPKHLITATGQRVTLRCSPRSGDLSVYWYQQSLDQGLQFLIQYYNGEERAKGNILERFSAQQFPDLHSELNLSSLELGDSALYFCASSASGVMDTEAFFGQGTRLTVV.

This clone was seen more than once but under ten times. The chain is built from TRBV20-1 and TRBJ2-5; no firm D call. Trimming stripped 3 bases from V and 5 bases from J, with 10 bases between. CDR1 and CDR2 from the germline V gene are DFQATT and SNEGSKA (reference sequence). The CDR3 spans 12 residues. CDR3 sequence reads: CSASFSGETQYF. The DNA of the CDR3 is TGCAGTGCTAGTTTTTCTGGCGAGACCCAGTACTTC.

V and J are TRBV7-3 and TRBJ2-5; 8 positions agree with TRBD2. CDR1 SGHTA and CDR2 FQGTGA come from the germline V gene. This CDR3 has 16 amino acids. Unmatched junction bases numbered 7, after V lost 0 bases and J lost 4 bases. CDR3 protein: CASSLTGRRGAETQYF. The DNA of the CDR3 is TGTGCCAGCAGCTTAACTGGGCGGCGGGGGGCAGAGACCCAGTACTTC.